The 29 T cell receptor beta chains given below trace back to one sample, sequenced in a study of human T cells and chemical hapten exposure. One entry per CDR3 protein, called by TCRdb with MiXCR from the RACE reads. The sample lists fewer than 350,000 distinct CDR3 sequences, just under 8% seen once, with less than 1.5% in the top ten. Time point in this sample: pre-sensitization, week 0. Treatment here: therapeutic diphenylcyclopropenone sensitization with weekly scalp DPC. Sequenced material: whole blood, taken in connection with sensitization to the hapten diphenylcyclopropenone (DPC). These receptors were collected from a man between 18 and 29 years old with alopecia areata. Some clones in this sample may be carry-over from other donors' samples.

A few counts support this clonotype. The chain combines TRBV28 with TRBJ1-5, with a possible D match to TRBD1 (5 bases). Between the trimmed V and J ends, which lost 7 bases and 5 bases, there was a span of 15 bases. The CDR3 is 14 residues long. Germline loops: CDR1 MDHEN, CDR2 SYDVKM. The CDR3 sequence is CASTPWGGDQPQHF. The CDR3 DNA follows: TGTGCCAGCACCCCCTGGGGGGGAGATCAGCCCCAGCATTTT.

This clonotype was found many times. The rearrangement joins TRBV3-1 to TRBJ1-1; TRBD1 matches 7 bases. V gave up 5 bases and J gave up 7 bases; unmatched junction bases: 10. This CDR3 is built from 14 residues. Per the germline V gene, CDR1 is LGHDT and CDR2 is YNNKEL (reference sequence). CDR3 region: CASSAVATGIEAFF. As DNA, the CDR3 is TGTGCCAGCAGCGCTGTAGCGACAGGGATTGAAGCTTTCTTT.

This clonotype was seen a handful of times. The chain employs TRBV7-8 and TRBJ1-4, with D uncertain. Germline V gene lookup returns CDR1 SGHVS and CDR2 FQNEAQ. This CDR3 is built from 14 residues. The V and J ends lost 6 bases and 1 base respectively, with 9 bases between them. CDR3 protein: CASRPGLTNEKLFF. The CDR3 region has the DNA TGTGCCAGCAGACCGGGTCTAACTAATGAAAAACTGTTTTTT. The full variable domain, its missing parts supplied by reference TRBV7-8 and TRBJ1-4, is GAGVSQSPRYKVAKRGQDVALRCDPISGHVSLFWYQQALGQGPEFLTYFQNEAQLDKSGLPSDRFFAERPEGSVSTLKIQRTQQEDSAVYLCASRPGLTNEKLFFGSGTQLSVL.

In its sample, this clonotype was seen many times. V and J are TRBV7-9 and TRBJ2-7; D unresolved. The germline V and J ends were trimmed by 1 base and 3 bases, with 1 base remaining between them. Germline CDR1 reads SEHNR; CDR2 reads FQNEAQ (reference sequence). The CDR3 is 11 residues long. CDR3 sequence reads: CASSLDYEQYF. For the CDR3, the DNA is TGTGCCAGCAGCTTAGACTACGAGCAGTACTTC.

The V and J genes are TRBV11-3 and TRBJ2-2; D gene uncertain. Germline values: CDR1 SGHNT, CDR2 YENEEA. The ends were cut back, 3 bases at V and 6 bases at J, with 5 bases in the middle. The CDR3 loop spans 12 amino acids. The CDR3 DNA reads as TGTGCCAGCAGCTTTGGGCCCGGGGAGCTGTTTTTT. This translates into CASSFGPGELFF.

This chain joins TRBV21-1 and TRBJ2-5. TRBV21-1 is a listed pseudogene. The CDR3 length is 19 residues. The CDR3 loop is CASSKERDGSPNSKETQYF. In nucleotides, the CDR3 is TGTGCCAGCAGCAAAGAGCGAGACGGTTCTCCAAATTCGAAAGAGACCCAGTACTTC.

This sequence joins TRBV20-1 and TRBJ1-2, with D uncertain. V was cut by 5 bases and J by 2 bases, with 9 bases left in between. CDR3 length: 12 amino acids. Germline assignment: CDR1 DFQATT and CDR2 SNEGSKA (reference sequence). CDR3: CSARSENYGYTF. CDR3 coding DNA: TGCAGTGCTCGCAGCGAGAACTATGGCTACACCTTC.

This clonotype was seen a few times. CDR3 nucleotides: TGTGCCAGCAGTGTTAACGAGCAGTACGTC. Translated, it gives CASSVNEQYV. This chain links TRBV2 with TRBJ2-7; D is ambiguous. Germline-derived CDR1 and CDR2 are SNHLY and FYNNEI. The CDR3 is made up of 10 amino acids. Trimming stripped 4 bases from V and 5 bases from J, with 3 bases between.

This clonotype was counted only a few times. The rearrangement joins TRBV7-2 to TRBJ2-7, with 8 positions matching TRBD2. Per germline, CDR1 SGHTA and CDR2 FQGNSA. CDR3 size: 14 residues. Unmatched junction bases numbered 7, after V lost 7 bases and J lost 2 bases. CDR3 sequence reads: CASTTPGGAYEQYF. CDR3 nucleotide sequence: TGTGCCAGCACCACCCCCGGGGGGGCCTACGAGCAGTACTTC.

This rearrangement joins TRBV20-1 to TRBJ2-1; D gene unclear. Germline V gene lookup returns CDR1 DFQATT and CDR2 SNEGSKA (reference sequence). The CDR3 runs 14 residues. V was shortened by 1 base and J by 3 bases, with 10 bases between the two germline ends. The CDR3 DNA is TGCAGTGCTAGAGGGCTACGCCACTACAATGAGCAGTTCTTC. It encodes CSARGLRHYNEQFF.

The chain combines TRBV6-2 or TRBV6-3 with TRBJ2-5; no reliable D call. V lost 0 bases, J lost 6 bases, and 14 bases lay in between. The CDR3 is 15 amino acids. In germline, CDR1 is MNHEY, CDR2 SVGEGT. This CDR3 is CASSYSNSPGKTQYF. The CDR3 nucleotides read TGTGCCAGCAGTTACTCGAACTCCCCTGGGAAGACCCAGTACTTC.

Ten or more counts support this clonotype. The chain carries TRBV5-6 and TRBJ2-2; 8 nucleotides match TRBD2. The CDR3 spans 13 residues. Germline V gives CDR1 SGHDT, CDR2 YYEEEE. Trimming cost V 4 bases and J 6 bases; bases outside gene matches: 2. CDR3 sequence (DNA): TGTGCCAGCAGCGAGGGACTAGCCGGGGAGCTGTTTTTT. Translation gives CASSEGLAGELFF.

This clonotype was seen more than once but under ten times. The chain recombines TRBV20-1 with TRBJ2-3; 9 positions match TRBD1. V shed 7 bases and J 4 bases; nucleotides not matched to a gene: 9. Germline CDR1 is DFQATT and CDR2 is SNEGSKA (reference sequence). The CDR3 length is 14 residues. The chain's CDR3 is CSVMGQGYADTQYF. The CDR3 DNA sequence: TGCAGTGTAATGGGACAGGGATACGCAGATACGCAGTATTTT.

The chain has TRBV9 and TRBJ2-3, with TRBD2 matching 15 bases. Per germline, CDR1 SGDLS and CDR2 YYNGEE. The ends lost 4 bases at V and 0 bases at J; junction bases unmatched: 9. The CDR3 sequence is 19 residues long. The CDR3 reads CASSFSTGTSGGSTDTQYF. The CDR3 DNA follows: TGTGCCAGCAGCTTCTCCACCGGGACTAGCGGGGGGAGCACAGATACGCAGTATTTT.

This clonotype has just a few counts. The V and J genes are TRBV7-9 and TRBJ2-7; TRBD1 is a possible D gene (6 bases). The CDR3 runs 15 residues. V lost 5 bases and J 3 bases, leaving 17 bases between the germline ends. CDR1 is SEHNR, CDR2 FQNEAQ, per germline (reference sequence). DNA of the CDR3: TGTGCCAGCAGCGATTGGACAGAAGGGAGCTACGAGCAGTACTTC. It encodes CASSDWTEGSYEQYF.

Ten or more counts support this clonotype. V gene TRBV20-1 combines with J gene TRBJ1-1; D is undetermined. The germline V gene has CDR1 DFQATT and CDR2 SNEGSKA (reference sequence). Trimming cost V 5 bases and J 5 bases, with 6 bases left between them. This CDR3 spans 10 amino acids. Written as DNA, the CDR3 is TGCAGTGCTGCGTGGACTGAAGCTTTCTTT. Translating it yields CSAAWTEAFF.

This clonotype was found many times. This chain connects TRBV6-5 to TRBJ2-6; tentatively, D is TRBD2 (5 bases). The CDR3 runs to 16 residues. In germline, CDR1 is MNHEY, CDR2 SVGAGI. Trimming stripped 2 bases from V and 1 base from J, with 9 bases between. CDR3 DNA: TGTGCCAGCAGTTACGAGGGCGGATCTGGGGCCAACGTCCTGACTTTC. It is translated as CASSYEGGSGANVLTF.

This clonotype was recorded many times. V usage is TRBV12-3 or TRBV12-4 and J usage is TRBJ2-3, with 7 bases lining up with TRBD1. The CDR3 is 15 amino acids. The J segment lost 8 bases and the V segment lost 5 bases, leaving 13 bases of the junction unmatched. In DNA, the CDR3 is TGTGCCAGCAGTCGCCGGGACAGCACAGGGCTTACGCAGTATTTT. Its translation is CASSRRDSTGLTQYF.

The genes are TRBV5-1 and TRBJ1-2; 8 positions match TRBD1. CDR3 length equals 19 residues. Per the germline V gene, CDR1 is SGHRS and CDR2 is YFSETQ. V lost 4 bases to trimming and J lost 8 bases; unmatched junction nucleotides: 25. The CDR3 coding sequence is TGCGCCAGCAGCCCTGGGGCGACCGGGACAGGCCCCCAAGTTGAAGGCTACACCTTC. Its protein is CASSPGATGTGPQVEGYTF.

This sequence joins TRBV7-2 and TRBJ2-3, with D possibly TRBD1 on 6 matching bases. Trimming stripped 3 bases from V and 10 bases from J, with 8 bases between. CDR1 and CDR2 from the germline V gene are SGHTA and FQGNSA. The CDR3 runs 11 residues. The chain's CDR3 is CASSFRGAQYF. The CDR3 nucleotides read TGTGCCAGCAGCTTCAGGGGTGCGCAGTATTTT.

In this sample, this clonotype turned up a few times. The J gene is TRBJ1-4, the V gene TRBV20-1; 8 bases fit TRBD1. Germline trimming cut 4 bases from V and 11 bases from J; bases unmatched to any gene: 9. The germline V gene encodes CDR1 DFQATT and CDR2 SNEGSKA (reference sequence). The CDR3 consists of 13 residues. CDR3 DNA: TGCAGTGCTATAGACAGGGGCTTTGCGAAACTGTTTTTT. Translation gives CSAIDRGFAKLFF.

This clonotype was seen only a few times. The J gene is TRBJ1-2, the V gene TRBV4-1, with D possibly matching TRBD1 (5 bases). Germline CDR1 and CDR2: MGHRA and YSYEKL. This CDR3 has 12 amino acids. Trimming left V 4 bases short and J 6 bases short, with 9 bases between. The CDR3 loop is CASSPRGDGYTF. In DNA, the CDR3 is TGCGCCAGCAGCCCTAGAGGGGATGGCTACACCTTC.

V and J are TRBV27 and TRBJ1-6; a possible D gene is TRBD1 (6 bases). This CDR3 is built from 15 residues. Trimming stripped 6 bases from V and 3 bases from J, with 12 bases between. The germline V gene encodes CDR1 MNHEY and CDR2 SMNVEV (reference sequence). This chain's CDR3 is CASRITGHYNSPLHF. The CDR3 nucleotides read TGTGCCAGCAGGATTACAGGGCACTATAATTCACCCCTCCACTTT.

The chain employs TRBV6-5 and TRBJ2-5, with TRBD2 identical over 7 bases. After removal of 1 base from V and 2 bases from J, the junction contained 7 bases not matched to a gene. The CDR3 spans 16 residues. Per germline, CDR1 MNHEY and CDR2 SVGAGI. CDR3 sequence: CASSYFSRGMQETQYF. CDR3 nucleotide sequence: TGTGCCAGCAGTTACTTCTCGCGGGGGATGCAAGAGACCCAGTACTTC.

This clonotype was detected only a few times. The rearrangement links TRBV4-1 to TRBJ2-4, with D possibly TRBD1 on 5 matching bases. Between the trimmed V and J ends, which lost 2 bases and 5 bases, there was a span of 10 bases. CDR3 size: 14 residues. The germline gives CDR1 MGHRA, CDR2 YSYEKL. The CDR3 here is CASSQPVQENIQYF. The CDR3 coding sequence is TGCGCCAGCAGCCAACCCGTACAGGAAAACATTCAGTACTTC.

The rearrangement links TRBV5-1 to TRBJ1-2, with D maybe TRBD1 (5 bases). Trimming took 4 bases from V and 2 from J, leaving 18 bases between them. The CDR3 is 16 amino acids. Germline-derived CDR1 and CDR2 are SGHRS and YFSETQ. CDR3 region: CASSETYGTENYGYTF. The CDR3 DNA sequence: TGCGCCAGCAGCGAAACCTATGGGACTGAAAACTATGGCTACACCTTC.

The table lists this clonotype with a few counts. For the CDR3, the DNA is TGCAGTGCTAGGGAGGGGCCTAATTCACCCCTCCACTTT. Protein: CSAREGPNSPLHF. The gene calls are TRBV20-1 and TRBJ1-6; a possible D gene is TRBD1 (5 bases). Germline CDR1 is DFQATT and CDR2 is SNEGSKA (reference sequence). This CDR3 has 13 residues. Trimming removed 3 bases from V and 6 bases from J, with 9 bases in between.

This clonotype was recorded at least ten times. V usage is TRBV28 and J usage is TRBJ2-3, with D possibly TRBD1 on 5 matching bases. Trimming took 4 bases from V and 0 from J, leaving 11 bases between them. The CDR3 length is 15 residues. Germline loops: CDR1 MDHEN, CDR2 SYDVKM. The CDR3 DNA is TGTGCCAGCAGTTGGGATAGGGGTAGCACAGATACGCAGTATTTT. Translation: CASSWDRGSTDTQYF. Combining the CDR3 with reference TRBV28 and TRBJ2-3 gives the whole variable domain DVKVTQSSRYLVKRTGEKVFLECVQDMDHENMFWYRQDPGLGLRLIYFSYDVKMKEKGDIPEGYSVSREKKERFSLILESASTNQTSMYLCASSWDRGSTDTQYFGPGTRLTVL.

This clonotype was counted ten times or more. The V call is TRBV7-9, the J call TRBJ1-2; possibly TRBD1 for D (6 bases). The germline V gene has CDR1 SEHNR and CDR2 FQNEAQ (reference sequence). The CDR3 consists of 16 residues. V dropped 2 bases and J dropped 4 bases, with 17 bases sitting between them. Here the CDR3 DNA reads TGTGCCAGCAGCTTAAATCTTGCGGGGGCCGCCTATGGCTACACCTTC. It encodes CASSLNLAGAAYGYTF. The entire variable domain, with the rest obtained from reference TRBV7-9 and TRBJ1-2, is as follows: DTGVSQNPRHKITKRGQNVTFRCDPISEHNRLYWYRQTLGQGPEFLTYFQNEAQLEKSRLLSDRFSAERPKGSFSTLEIQRTEQGDSAMYLCASSLNLAGAAYGYTFGSGTRLTVV.